The rows below give T cell receptor beta chains drawn from one sample of a study of T cells after posttransplantation cyclophosphamide. Generated by immunoSEQ multiplex PCR, the TCRdb table keeps only in-frame clones and is missing some. The data contain 10,000 to 15,000 clones, around 86% of them singletons. Sequencing input: memory CD4+ T cells sorted from PBMCs. Source of these receptors: a man aged 45-60 years in good health, CMV-negative, and a related stem cell transplant donor. Both conserved end residues are part of each CDR3. A D gene is named only where the DNA matches it firmly. Size values are once, few and many counts, or a class for expanded clones, and some rows have none.

>13|TRBJ2-1|few|TRBV7-2|NA
CASGRSGNNEQFF
TGTGCCAGCGGCCGTAGCGGCAACAATGAGCAGTTCTTC
>13|TRBJ1-6|NA|TRBV2|NA
CASTRAHNSPLHF
TGTGCCAGCACGCGGGCTCATAATTCACCCCTCCACTTT
>14|TRBJ1-3|NA|TRBV4-3|NA
CASSQAGRGNTIYF
TGCGCCAGCAGCCAAGCAGGGCGCGGAAACACCATATATTTT
>15|TRBJ1-2|NA|TRBV7-3|NA
CASSLNGVGDYGYTF
TGTGCCAGCAGCTTAAATGGGGTCGGGGACTATGGCTACACCTTC
>20|TRBJ1-5|NA|TRBV19|TRBD1
CASSTPSTGGVLSSNQPQHF
TGTGCCAGTAGTACTCCCTCCACAGGGGGGGTTCTCTCGAGCAATCAGCCCCAGCATTTT
>17|TRBJ2-3|NA|TRBV4-1|TRBD2
CASSRNMGLMRTDTQYF
TGCGCCAGCAGCCGAAACATGGGACTAATGAGAACAGATACGCAGTATTTT
>13|TRBJ2-3|NA|TRBV10-1|NA
CASSKRPTDTQYF
TGCGCCAGCTCCAAGCGGCCCACAGATACGCAGTATTTT
>14|TRBJ1-3|NA|TRBV5-6|NA
CASSLINREYTIYF
TGTGCCAGCAGCTTGATCAACAGGGAGTACACCATATATTTT
>10|TRBJ1-1|few|TRBV30|NA
CAATRDLAFF
TGTGCCGCTACCCGGGACTTAGCTTTCTTT
>14|TRBJ1-1|NA|TRBV9|NA
CASSARVFRAEAFF
TGTGCCAGCAGCGCCAGGGTCTTCAGGGCTGAAGCTTTCTTT
>14|TRBJ2-7|once|TRBV5-6|TRBD1
CASSSDREWYEQYF
TGTGCCAGCAGCAGTGACAGGGAATGGTACGAGCAGTACTTC
>14|TRBJ1-1|NA|TRBV19|NA
CASSTGTSGTEAFF
TGTGCCAGTAGTACCGGGACATCTGGCACTGAAGCTTTCTTT
>19|TRBJ2-3|NA|TRBV27|TRBD2
CASSAQGASGRASTDTQYF
TGTGCCAGCAGTGCTCAGGGGGCTAGCGGGAGGGCTAGCACAGATACGCAGTATTTT
>15|TRBJ2-1|NA|TRBV4-2|NA
CASSQRGTLLNEQFF
TGTGCCAGCAGCCAACGGGGGACTCTCCTAAATGAGCAGTTCTTC
>14|TRBJ1-1|NA|TRBV4-1|NA
CASSQQGKNTEAFF
TGCGCCAGCAGCCAACAGGGTAAGAACACTGAAGCTTTCTTT
>15|TRBJ1-1|NA|TRBV9|TRBD1
CASSVVSLGQMEAFF
TGTGCCAGCAGCGTAGTCTCCTTGGGACAGATGGAAGCTTTCTTT
>14|TRBJ1-4|NA|TRBV25-1|NA
CASSHSATNEKLFF
TGTGCCAGCAGTCACAGTGCAACTAATGAAAAACTGTTTTTT
>13|TRBJ2-1|once|TRBV5-8|NA
CASSPVPFWEQFF
TGTGCCAGCAGCCCAGTCCCTTTTTGGGAGCAGTTCTTC
>12|TRBJ1-2|NA|TRBV5-1|NA
CASSSEGVGYTF
TGCGCCAGCAGCTCCGAGGGGGTCGGCTACACCTTC
>13|TRBJ1-1|NA|TRBV7-9|NA
CASTPDRRPEAFF
TGTGCCAGCACCCCAGACAGGCGACCTGAAGCTTTCTTT
>14|TRBJ1-1|NA|TRBV25-1|NA
CASSEWGQGRRAFF
TGTGCCAGCAGTGAATGGGGGCAGGGGCGCAGAGCTTTCTTT
>15|TRBJ1-2|NA|TRBV5-1|TRBD1
CASSSTGTENYGYTF
TGCGCCAGCAGCTCCACCGGGACAGAGAACTATGGCTACACCTTC
>17|TRBJ1-6|NA|TRBV27|TRBD1
CASSFPGTGTYNSPLHF
TGTGCCAGCAGTTTCCCCGGGACAGGGACTTATAATTCACCCCTCCACTTT